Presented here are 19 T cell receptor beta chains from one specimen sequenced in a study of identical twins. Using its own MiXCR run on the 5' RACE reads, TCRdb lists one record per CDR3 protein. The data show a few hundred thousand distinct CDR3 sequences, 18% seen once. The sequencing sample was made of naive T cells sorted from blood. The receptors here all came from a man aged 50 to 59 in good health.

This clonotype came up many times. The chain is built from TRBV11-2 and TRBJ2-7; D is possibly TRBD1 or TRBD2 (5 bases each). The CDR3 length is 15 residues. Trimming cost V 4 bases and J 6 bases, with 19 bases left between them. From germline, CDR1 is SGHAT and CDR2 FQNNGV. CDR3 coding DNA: TGTGCCAGCAGCTCCATACAGGACTCCCGAACCGAGCAGTACTTC. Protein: CASSSIQDSRTEQYF.

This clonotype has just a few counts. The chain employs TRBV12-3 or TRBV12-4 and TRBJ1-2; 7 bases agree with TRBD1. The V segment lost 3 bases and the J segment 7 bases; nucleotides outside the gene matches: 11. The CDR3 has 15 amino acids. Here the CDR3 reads CASSLGLEGARGYTF. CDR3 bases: TGTGCCAGCAGTTTGGGCCTTGAGGGGGCGCGTGGCTACACCTTC.

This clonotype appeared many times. CDR3 region: CSARHTETQYF. The CDR3 DNA sequence: TGCAGTGCTAGGCACACAGAGACCCAGTACTTC. The chain recombines TRBV20-1 with TRBJ2-5, with D unresolved. This CDR3 region has 11 residues. CDR1 is DFQATT, CDR2 SNEGSKA, per germline (reference sequence). V dropped 3 bases and J dropped 4 bases, with 6 bases sitting between them.

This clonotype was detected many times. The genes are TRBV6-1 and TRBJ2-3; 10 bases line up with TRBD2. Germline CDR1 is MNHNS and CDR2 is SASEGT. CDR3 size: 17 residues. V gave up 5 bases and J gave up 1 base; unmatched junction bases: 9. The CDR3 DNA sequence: TGTGCCAGCAGTCCGATTCCGGGGACTAGCGGCACAGATACGCAGTATTTT. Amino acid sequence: CASSPIPGTSGTDTQYF.

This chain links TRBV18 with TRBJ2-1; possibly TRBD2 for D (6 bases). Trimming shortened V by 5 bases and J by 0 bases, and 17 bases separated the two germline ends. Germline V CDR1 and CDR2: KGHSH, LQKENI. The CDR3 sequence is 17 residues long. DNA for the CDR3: TGTGCCAGCTCAACGAAAGGGAGGTGGGACTCCTACAATGAGCAGTTCTTC. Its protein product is CASSTKGRWDSYNEQFF.

CDR3 sequence (DNA): TGTGCCTCTAAAAGAGGGTACAAGGAGACCCAGTACTTC. Its protein is CASKRGYKETQYF. The rearrangement joins TRBV30 to TRBJ2-5, with D possibly TRBD2 on 5 matching bases. V shed 7 bases and J shed 5 bases, with 17 bases lying between them. The germline V gene has CDR1 GTSNPN and CDR2 SVGIG (reference sequence). The length of the CDR3 is 13 residues.

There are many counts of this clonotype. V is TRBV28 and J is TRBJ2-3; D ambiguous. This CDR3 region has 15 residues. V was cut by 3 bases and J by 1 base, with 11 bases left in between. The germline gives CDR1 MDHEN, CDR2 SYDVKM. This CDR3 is CASSLATAGTDTQYF. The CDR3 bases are TGTGCCAGCAGTTTGGCCACCGCTGGCACAGATACGCAGTATTTT.

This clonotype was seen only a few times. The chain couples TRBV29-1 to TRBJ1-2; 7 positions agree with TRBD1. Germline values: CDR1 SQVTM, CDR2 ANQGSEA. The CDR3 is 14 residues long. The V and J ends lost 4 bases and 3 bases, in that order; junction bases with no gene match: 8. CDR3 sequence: CSVGETGPDYGYTF. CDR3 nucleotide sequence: TGCAGCGTTGGGGAGACAGGGCCAGACTATGGCTACACCTTC.

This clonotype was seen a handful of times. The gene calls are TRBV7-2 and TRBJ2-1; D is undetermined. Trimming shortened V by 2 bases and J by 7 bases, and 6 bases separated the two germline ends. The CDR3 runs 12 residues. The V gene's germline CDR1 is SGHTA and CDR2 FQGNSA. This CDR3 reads CASSLFENEQFF. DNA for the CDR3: TGTGCCAGCAGCTTATTCGAGAATGAGCAGTTCTTC.

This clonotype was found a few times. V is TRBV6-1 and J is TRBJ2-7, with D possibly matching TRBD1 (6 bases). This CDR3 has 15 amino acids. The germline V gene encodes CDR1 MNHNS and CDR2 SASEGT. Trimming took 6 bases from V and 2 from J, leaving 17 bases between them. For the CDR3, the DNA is TGTGCCAGCAGACTACCGGGACAAGGCCCCTACGAGCAGTACTTC. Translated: CASRLPGQGPYEQYF.

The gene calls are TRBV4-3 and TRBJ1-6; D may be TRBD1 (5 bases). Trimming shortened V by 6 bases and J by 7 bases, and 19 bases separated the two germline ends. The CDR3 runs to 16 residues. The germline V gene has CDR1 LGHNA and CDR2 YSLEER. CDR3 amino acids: CASSQTGPEGNSPLHF. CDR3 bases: TGCGCCAGCAGTCAAACGGGCCCAGAGGGGAATTCACCCCTCCACTTT.

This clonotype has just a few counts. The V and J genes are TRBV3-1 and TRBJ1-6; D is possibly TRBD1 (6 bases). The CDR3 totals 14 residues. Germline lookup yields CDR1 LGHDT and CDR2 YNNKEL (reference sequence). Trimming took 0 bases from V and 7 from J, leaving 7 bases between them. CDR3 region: CASSQEQGNSPLHF. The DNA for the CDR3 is TGTGCCAGCAGCCAAGAGCAGGGGAATTCACCCCTCCACTTT.

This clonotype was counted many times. CDR3 sequence (DNA): TGTGCCACAAGTACAGGGGGGGGCACTGAAGCTTTCTTT. This gives the protein CATSTGGGTEAFF. The chain couples TRBV24-1 to TRBJ1-1; 8 nucleotides line up with TRBD1. This CDR3 spans 13 amino acids. Germline V lookup: CDR1 KGHDR, CDR2 SFDVKD. Trimming removed 10 bases from V and 4 bases from J; junction bases left unmatched: 7.

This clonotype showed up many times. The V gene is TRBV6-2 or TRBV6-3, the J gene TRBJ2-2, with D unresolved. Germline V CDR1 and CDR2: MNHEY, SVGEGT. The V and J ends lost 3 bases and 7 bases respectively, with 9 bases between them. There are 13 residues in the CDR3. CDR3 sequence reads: CASSYKRDGELFF. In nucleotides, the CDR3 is TGTGCCAGCAGTTATAAAAGGGACGGGGAGCTGTTTTTT.

In DNA form, the CDR3 reads TGTGCCAGCTCACCGGCCCCCATGAACACTGAAGCTTTCTTT. Translation gives CASSPAPMNTEAFF. J is TRBJ1-1 and V is TRBV18; D remains ambiguous. The ends were cut back, 3 bases at V and 0 bases at J, with 8 bases in the middle. Germline assignment: CDR1 KGHSH and CDR2 LQKENI. CDR3 length: 14 residues.

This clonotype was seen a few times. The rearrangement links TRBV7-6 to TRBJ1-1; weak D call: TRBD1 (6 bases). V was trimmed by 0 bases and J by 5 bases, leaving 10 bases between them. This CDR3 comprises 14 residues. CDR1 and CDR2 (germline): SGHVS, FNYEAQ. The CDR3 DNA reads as TGTGCCAGCAGCTTAGCAGGGGGGCTGACTGAAGCTTTCTTT. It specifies CASSLAGGLTEAFF.

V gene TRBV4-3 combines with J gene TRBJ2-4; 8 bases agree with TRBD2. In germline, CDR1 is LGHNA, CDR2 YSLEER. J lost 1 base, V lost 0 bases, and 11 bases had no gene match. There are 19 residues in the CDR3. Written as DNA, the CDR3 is TGCGCCAGCAGCCAAGATCCAGCGGGAGTAGGTGCGGCCAAAAACATTCAGTACTTC. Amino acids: CASSQDPAGVGAAKNIQYF.

CDR3 bases: TGTGCCAGCAGTGATATTGGGAGCTCTGGAAACACCATATATTTT. Its protein is CASSDIGSSGNTIYF. V usage is TRBV25-1 and J usage is TRBJ1-3, with D hard to call. Germline loops: CDR1 MGHDK, CDR2 SYGVNS. V was pared by 3 bases and J by 0 bases, with 9 bases between. CDR3 length: 15 residues.

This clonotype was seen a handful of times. The CDR3 sequence: CASSLREGSSGGRNEQFF. The CDR3 region has the DNA TGCGCCAGCAGCTTGAGGGAGGGGTCCAGCGGGGGGCGCAATGAGCAGTTCTTC. The chain employs TRBV5-1 and TRBJ2-1; 9 bases align to TRBD2. The ends lost 1 base at V and 6 bases at J; junction bases unmatched: 14. Germline V gene data show CDR1 as SGHRS and CDR2 as YFSETQ. There are 18 residues in the CDR3.